A single sample is the source of the 20 T cell receptor beta chains below, sequenced in a study of blood T cell repertoires in COVID-19. The data were produced by immunoSEQ multiplex PCR, yet TCRdb's version contains in-frame clones alone and is incomplete. The sample contains about 61,000 clones, about 90% of which appear only once. Input material: peripheral blood. The receptor source for this set is an elderly woman with active COVID-19.

The chain is built from TRBV9 and TRBJ2-5; D call uncertain. This CDR3 has 15 residues. Germline assignment: CDR1 SGDLS and CDR2 YYNGEE. V lost 0 bases and J lost 1, with 10 bases in between. In DNA form, the CDR3 reads TGTGCCAGCAGCGTAGGATACCAGATCCAAGAGACCCAGTACTTC. Residues: CASSVGYQIQETQYF.

The gene calls are TRBV6-6 and TRBJ1-2, with D maybe TRBD1 (5 bases). Trimming stripped 2 bases from V and 8 bases from J, with 6 bases between. The CDR3 has 11 amino acids. Germline loops: CDR1 MNHNY, CDR2 SVGAGI (reference sequence). CDR3 amino acids: CASSYGGGYTF. The CDR3 region has the DNA TGTGCCAGCAGTTACGGGGGGGGCTACACCTTC.

The genes are TRBV11-3 and TRBJ2-1; 12 nucleotides line up with TRBD2. Germline CDR1 reads SGHNT; CDR2 reads YENEEA. V lost 1 base and J lost 8; bases outside the gene matches: 6. This CDR3 spans 16 amino acids. The CDR3: CASSLGLAGAGDEQFF. CDR3 nucleotides: TGTGCCAGCAGCTTAGGACTAGCGGGGGCCGGGGATGAGCAGTTCTTC. Based on the CDR3 plus reference TRBV11-3 and TRBJ2-1, the full variable domain is EAGVVQSPRYKIIEKKQPVAFWCNPISGHNTLYWYLQNLGQGPELLIRYENEEAVDDSQLPKDRFSAERLKGVDSTLKIQPAELGDSAVYLCASSLGLAGAGDEQFFGPGTRLTVL.

This clone is classed as medium-sized (0.01 to 0.1%). The V gene is TRBV2, the J gene TRBJ1-2, with TRBD1 matching over 7 bases. After removal of 1 base from V and 2 bases from J, the junction contained 4 bases not matched to a gene. CDR3 length: 15 residues. CDR1 and CDR2 (germline): SNHLY, FYNNEI. The CDR3: CASSEEGRGNYGYTF. CDR3 nucleotide sequence: TGTGCCAGCAGTGAAGAGGGCAGGGGGAACTATGGCTACACCTTC.

The V call is TRBV2, the J call TRBJ2-5, with TRBD1 matching over 7 bases. V dropped 8 bases and J dropped 2; count of bases not matched to a gene: 5. This CDR3 comprises 13 residues. Germline V gene data show CDR1 as SNHLY and CDR2 as FYNNEI. The CDR3: CASGDRAQETQYF. CDR3 DNA sequence: TGTGCCAGCGGGGACAGAGCACAAGAGACCCAGTACTTC.

The chain joins TRBV18 to TRBJ1-1; 8 positions match TRBD1. The V gene's germline CDR1 is KGHSH and CDR2 LQKENI. The CDR3 totals 13 residues. V trimming: 4 bases; J trimming: 4 bases; junction bases outside the gene matches: 2. The CDR3 is CASSQGTGTEAFF. The CDR3, as DNA: TGTGCCAGCTCACAAGGGACAGGCACTGAAGCTTTCTTT.

This chain joins TRBV5-4 and TRBJ1-1; D not resolved. The V end was cut by 0 bases, the J end by 3 bases, with 9 bases between. The germline gives CDR1 SGHNT, CDR2 YYREEE (reference sequence). The CDR3 length is 14 residues. CDR3 residues: CASSLGSGYTEAFF. The CDR3 DNA follows: TGTGCCAGCAGCTTGGGGTCGGGGTACACTGAAGCTTTCTTT. Variable domain in full (rest from reference TRBV5-4 and TRBJ1-1): ETGVTQSPTHLIKTRGQQVTLRCSSQSGHNTVSWYQQALGQGPQFIFQYYREEENGRGNFPPRFSGLQFPNYSSELNVNALELDDSALYLCASSLGSGYTEAFFGQGTRLTVV.

This clone is a singleton in its sample. V gene TRBV28 combines with J gene TRBJ2-5; unclear D gene. The CDR3 is 14 residues long. Germline V gene data show CDR1 as MDHEN and CDR2 as SYDVKM. V was pared by 4 bases and J by 4 bases, with 13 bases between. The CDR3 nucleotides are TGTGCCAGCAGTTCCACGGTCAAAACAGAGACCCAGTACTTC. Its translation is CASSSTVKTETQYF.

This CDR3 reads CASSLPIPGADLGETQYF. In DNA, the CDR3 is TGTGCCAGCAGCCTACCTATCCCTGGGGCAGACCTAGGTGAGACCCAGTACTTC. This chain joins TRBV7-6 and TRBJ2-5; tentative D call: TRBD1 (5 bases). Germline loops: CDR1 SGHVS, CDR2 FNYEAQ. The CDR3 is 18 residues long. V gave up 5 bases and J gave up 5 bases, with 27 bases separating them.

This clone has just one count. The V gene is TRBV28, the J gene TRBJ2-7; D gene ambiguous. V was cut by 6 bases and J by 7 bases, with 10 bases left in between. Germline-derived CDR1 and CDR2 are MDHEN and SYDVKM. The CDR3 loop spans 11 amino acids. The CDR3 region is CASRAAWEQYF. In DNA form, the CDR3 reads TGTGCCAGCAGGGCGGCGTGGGAGCAGTACTTC.

The chain recombines TRBV3-1 (or the pseudogene TRBV3-2) with TRBJ1-5, with a possible D match to TRBD1 (5 bases). Trimming pared 4 bases from V and 7 bases from J, leaving 14 bases between. The CDR3 sequence is 14 residues long. Looked up from germline, CDR1 is LGHDT and CDR2 is YNNKEL (reference sequence). Written as DNA, the CDR3 is TGTGCCAGCAGCCCCCGACAGATACTACAGCCCCAGCATTTT. It translates to CASSPRQILQPQHF.

The J gene is TRBJ1-1, the V gene TRBV19; tentatively, D is TRBD1 (6 bases). Germline CDR1 is LNHDA and CDR2 is SQIVND (reference sequence). Trimming removed 4 bases from V and 11 bases from J, with 11 bases in between. CDR3 length equals 11 residues. In DNA, the CDR3 is TGTGCCAGTAGTAAACAGGGATCCGCTTTCTTT. It encodes CASSKQGSAFF.

The chain carries TRBV6-5 and TRBJ2-2; 7 nucleotides match TRBD1. V was clipped by 5 bases and J by 4 bases; unmatched bases: 7. There are 15 residues in the CDR3. Germline CDR1 MNHEY, CDR2 SVGAGI. The CDR3 bases are TGTGCCAGCAGTCTTGGGACAGCCCTCACCGGGGAGCTGTTTTTT. This codes for CASSLGTALTGELFF.

The J gene is TRBJ2-7, the V gene TRBV7-8; possibly TRBD2 for D (6 bases). Germline V lookup: CDR1 SGHVS, CDR2 FQNEAQ. This CDR3 is 13 amino acids long. The V gene lost 1 base and the J gene lost 3 bases, with 7 bases spanning the gap. CDR3 in DNA: TGTGCCAGCAGCTTAGTGGAGGGCTACGAGCAGTACTTC. It yields the protein CASSLVEGYEQYF.

This chain joins TRBV5-1 and TRBJ1-5, with 8 bases that match TRBD1. CDR3 length: 15 residues. CDR1 and CDR2 from the germline V gene are SGHRS and YFSETQ. Trimming cost V 4 bases and J 5 bases; bases outside gene matches: 8. CDR3 region: CASSSMGQAHQPQHF. For the CDR3, the DNA is TGCGCCAGCAGCAGTATGGGACAGGCTCATCAGCCCCAGCATTTT.

V gene TRBV15 combines with J gene TRBJ1-1, with a tentative D call TRBD1 (5 bases). The V gene lost 7 bases and the J gene lost 0 bases, with 18 bases spanning the gap. The CDR3 covers 16 residues. CDR1 and CDR2 (germline): LNHNV, YYDKDF (reference sequence). This CDR3 reads CATNTWGDLLNTEAFF. In DNA, the CDR3 is TGTGCCACCAATACCTGGGGGGATCTACTGAACACTGAAGCTTTCTTT.

V and J are TRBV30 and TRBJ1-5; D perhaps matches TRBD1 (6 bases). CDR3 size: 12 residues. The V end lost 5 bases, the J end lost 7 bases, and 12 bases lay between the germline ends. Germline CDR1 and CDR2: GTSNPN and SVGIG (reference sequence). CDR3 protein: CAWDLQGQPQHF. CDR3 in DNA: TGTGCCTGGGATCTACAGGGCCAGCCCCAGCATTTT. The full variable domain, completed using reference TRBV30 and TRBJ1-5, is SQTIHQWPATLVQPVGSPLSLECTVEGTSNPNLYWYRQAAGRGLQLLFYSVGIGQISSEVPQNLSASRPQDRQFILSSKKLLLSDSGFYLCAWDLQGQPQHFGDGTRLSIL.

The chain uses TRBV19 and TRBJ1-4; weak D call: TRBD1 (5 bases). Germline CDR1 reads LNHDA; CDR2 reads SQIVND (reference sequence). The V end was cut by 7 bases, the J end by 7 bases, with 13 bases between. CDR3 length equals 13 residues. CDR3 protein: CASTGREAEKLFF. CDR3 in DNA: TGTGCCAGTACGGGCAGGGAGGCTGAAAAACTGTTTTTT.

The genes are TRBV28 and TRBJ2-1; D is perhaps TRBD1 (5 bases). CDR3 length equals 14 residues. V gave up 6 bases and J gave up 5 bases, with 14 bases separating them. The germline CDR1 and CDR2 sequences are MDHEN and SYDVKM. The CDR3 DNA follows: TGTGCCAGCAGGTCGCCAGGGATCCACAATGAGCAGTTCTTC. It codes for CASRSPGIHNEQFF. Using reference TRBV28 and TRBJ2-1 for the parts outside the CDR3, the full variable domain is DVKVTQSSRYLVKRTGEKVFLECVQDMDHENMFWYRQDPGLGLRLIYFSYDVKMKEKGDIPEGYSVSREKKERFSLILESASTNQTSMYLCASRSPGIHNEQFFGPGTRLTVL.

The V gene is TRBV6-1, the J gene TRBJ2-5, with 12 bases that match TRBD2. V was pared by 2 bases and J by 5 bases, with 6 bases of the junction left unmatched. CDR1 is MNHNS and CDR2 is SASEGT in the germline V gene. This CDR3 contains 16 residues. CDR3 DNA: TGTGCCAGCAGTGAAATACTAGCGGGGGGCCGGGAGACCCAGTACTTC. This codes for CASSEILAGGRETQYF.